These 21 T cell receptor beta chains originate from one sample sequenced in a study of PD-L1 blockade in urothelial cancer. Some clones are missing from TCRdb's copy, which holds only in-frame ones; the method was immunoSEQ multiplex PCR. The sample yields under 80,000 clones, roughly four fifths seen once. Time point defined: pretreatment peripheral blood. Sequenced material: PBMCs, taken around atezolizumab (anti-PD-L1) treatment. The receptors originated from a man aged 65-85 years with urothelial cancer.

The CDR3 loop is CASSSNYEQYF. Here the CDR3 DNA reads TGTGCCAGCAGTTCAAACTACGAGCAGTACTTC. The chain is built from TRBV6-5 and TRBJ2-7; D is unclear. This CDR3 region has 11 residues. CDR1 MNHEY and CDR2 SVGAGI come from the germline V gene. V lost 4 bases and J 3 bases, leaving 4 bases between the germline ends.

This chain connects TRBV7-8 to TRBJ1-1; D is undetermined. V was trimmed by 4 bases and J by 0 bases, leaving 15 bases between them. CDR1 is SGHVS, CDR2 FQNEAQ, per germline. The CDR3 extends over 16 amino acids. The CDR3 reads CASSSRSGGMNTEAFF. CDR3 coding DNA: TGTGCCAGCAGCTCGAGGAGCGGAGGTATGAACACTGAAGCTTTCTTT.

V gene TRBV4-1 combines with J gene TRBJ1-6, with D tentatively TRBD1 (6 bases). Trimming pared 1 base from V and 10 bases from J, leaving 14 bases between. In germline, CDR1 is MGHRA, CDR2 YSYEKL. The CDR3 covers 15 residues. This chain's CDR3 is CASSQVGGRQSPLHF. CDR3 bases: TGCGCCAGCAGCCAAGTGGGGGGGCGCCAATCACCCCTCCACTTT.

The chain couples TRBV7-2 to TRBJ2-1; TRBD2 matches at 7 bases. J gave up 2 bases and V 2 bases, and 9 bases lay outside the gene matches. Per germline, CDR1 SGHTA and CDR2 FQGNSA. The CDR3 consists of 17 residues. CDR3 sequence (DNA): TGTGCCAGCAGCTTACCTAAGACTAGCCGGCCCTACAATGAGCAGTTCTTC. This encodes CASSLPKTSRPYNEQFF.

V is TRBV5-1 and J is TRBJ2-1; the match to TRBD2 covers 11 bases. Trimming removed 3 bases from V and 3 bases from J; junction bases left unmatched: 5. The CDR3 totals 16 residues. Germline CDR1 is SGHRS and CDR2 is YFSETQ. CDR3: CASSSTSGSYYNEQFF. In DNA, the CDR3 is TGCGCCAGCAGCTCCACTAGCGGGAGTTACTACAATGAGCAGTTCTTC.

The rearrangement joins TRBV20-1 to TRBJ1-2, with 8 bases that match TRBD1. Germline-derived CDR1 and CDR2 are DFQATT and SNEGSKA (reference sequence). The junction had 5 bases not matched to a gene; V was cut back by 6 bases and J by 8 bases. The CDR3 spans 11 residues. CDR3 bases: TGCAGTGCGTGGACAGGGAACGGCTACACCTTC. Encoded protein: CSAWTGNGYTF.

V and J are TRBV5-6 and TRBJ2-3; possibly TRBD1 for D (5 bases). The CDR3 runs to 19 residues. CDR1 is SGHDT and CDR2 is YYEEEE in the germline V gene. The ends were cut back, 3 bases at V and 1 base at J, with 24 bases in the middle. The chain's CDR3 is CASSWILGHTGRGTDTQYF. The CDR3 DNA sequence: TGTGCCAGCAGCTGGATCCTGGGGCACACGGGCAGGGGCACAGATACGCAGTATTTT. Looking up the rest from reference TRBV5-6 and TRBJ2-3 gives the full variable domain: DAGVTQSPTHLIKTRGQQVTLRCSPKSGHDTVSWYQQALGQGPQFIFQYYEEEERQRGNFPDRFSGHQFPNYSSELNVNALLLGDSALYLCASSWILGHTGRGTDTQYFGPGTRLTVL.

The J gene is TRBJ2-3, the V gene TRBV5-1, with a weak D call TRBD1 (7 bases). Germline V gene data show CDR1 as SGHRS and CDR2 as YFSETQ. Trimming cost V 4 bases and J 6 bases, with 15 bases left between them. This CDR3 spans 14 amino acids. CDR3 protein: CASSQTGAGDTQYF. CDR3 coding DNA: TGCGCCAGCAGCCAAACAGGGGCGGGGGATACGCAGTATTTT.

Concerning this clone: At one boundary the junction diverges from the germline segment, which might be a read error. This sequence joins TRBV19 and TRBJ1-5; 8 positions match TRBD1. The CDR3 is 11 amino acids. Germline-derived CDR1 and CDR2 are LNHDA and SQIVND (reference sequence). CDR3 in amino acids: CASSVLDRVNF. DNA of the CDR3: TGTGCCAGTAGTGTGCTGGACAGGGTAAATTTT.

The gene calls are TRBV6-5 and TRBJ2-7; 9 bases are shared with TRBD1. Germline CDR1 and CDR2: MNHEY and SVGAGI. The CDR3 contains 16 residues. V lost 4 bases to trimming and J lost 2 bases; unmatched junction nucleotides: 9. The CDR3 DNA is TGTGCCAGCAGTTTATGGGACAGGGCCTCCCCCTACGAGCAGTACTTC. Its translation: CASSLWDRASPYEQYF.

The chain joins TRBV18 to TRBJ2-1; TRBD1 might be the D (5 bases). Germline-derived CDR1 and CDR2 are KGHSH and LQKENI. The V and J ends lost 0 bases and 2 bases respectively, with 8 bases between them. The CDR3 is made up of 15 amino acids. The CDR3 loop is CASSPPETAYNEQFF. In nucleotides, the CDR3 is TGTGCCAGCTCACCACCGGAGACAGCCTACAATGAGCAGTTCTTC.

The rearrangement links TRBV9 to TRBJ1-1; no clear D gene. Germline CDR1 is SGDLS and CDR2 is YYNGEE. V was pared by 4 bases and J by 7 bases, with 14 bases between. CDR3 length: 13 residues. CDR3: CASSLHPEVEAFF. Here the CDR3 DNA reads TGTGCCAGCAGCCTACACCCGGAGGTTGAAGCTTTCTTT.

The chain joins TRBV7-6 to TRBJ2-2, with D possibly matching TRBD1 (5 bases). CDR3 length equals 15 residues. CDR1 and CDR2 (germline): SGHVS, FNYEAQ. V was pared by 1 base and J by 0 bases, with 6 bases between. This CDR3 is CASSLGTSNTGELFF. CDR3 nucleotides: TGTGCCAGCAGCTTAGGGACATCGAACACCGGGGAGCTGTTTTTT.

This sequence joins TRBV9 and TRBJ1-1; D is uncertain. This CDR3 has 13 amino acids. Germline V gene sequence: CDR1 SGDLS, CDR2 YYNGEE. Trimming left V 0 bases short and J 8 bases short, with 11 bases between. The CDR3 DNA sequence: TGTGCCAGCAGCGTAGTGGGAGGGATGGAAGCTTTCTTT. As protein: CASSVVGGMEAFF.

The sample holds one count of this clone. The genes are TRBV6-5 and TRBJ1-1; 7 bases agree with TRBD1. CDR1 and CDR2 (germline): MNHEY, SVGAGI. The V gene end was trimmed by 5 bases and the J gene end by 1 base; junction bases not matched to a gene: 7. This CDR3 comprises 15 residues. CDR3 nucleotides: TGTGCCAGCAGTCCTGGACAGGCGCCGAACACTGAAGCTTTCTTT. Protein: CASSPGQAPNTEAFF.

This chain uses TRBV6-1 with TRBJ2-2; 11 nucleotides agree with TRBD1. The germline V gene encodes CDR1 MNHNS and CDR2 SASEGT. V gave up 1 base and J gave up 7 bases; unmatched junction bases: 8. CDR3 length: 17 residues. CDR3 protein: CASSEVVGTGGFGELFF. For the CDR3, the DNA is TGTGCCAGCAGTGAAGTAGTGGGGACAGGGGGGTTCGGGGAGCTGTTTTTT.

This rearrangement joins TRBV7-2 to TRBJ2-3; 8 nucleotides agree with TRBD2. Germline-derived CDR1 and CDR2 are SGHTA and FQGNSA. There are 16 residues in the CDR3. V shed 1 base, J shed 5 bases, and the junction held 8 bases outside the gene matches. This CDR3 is CASSLELAGGLDTQYF. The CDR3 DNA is TGTGCCAGCAGCTTAGAATTGGCGGGGGGTTTAGATACGCAGTATTTT.

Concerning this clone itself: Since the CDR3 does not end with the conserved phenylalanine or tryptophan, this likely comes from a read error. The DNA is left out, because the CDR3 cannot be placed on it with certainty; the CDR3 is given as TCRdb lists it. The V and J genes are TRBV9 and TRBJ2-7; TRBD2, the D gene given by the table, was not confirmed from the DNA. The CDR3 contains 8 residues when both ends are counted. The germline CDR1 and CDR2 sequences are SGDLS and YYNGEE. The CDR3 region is CASSVIGL.

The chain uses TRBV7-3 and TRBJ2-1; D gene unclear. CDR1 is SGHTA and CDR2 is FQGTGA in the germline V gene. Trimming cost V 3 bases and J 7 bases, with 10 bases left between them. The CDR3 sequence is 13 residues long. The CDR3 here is CASSFGGWNEQFF. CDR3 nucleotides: TGTGCCAGCAGCTTCGGCGGCTGGAATGAGCAGTTCTTC. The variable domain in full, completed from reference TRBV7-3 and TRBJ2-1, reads GAGVSQTPSNKVTEKGKYVELRCDPISGHTALYWYRQSLGQGPEFLIYFQGTGAADDSGLPNDRFFAVRPEGSVSTLKIQRTERGDSAVYLCASSFGGWNEQFFGPGTRLTVL.

The CDR3 DNA reads TGTGCCAGCACCATGAATAGGGAGGTGGATACGCAGTATTTT. Its protein product is CASTMNREVDTQYF. The chain has TRBV7-9 and TRBJ2-3, with D possibly being TRBD2 (6 bases). Trimming removed 7 bases at V and 6 bases at J, with 17 bases between. Germline V CDR1 and CDR2: SEHNR, FQNEAQ (reference sequence). The CDR3 has 14 residues.

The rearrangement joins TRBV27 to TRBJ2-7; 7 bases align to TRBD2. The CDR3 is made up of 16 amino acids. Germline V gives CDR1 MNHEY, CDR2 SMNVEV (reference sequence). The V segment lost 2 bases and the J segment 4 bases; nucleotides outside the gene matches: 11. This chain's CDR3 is CASSLMASGLSYEQYF. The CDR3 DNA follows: TGTGCCAGCAGTTTAATGGCTAGCGGCCTTTCATACGAGCAGTACTTC.